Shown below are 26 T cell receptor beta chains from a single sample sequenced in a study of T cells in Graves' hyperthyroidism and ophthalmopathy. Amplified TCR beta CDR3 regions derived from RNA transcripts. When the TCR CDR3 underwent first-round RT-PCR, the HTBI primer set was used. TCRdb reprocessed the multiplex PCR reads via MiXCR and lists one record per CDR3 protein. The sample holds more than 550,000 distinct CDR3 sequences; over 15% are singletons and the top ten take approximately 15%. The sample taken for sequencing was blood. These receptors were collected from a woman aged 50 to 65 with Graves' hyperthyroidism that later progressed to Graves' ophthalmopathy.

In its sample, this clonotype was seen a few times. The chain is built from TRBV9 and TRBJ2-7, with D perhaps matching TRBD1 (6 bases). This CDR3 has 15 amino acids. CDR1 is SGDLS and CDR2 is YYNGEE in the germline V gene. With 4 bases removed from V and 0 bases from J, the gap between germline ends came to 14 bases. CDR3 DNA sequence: TGTGCCAGCAGCAAAACAGGGAAGATCTCCTACGAGCAGTACTTC. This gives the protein CASSKTGKISYEQYF.

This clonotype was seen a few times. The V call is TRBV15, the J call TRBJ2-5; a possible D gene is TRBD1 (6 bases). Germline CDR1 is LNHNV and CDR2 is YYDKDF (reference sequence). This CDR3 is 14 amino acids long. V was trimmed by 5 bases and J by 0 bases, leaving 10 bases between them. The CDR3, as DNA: TGTGCCACCAGCCGCCGACAGGACCAAGAGACCCAGTACTTC. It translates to CATSRRQDQETQYF.

In nucleotides, the CDR3 is TGCGCCAGCAGCCAAGGACCAGATAATCAGCCCCAGCATTTT. Amino acid sequence: CASSQGPDNQPQHF. The chain combines TRBV4-1 with TRBJ1-5; D unclear. The germline gives CDR1 MGHRA, CDR2 YSYEKL. V was clipped by 1 base and J by 4 bases, with 8 bases between them. CDR3 length: 14 amino acids.

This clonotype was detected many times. The CDR3 region is CASSWGRGQGSEKLFF. CDR3 in DNA: TGCGCCAGCAGCTGGGGTAGGGGGCAAGGAAGCGAAAAACTGTTTTTT. This chain joins TRBV5-1 and TRBJ1-4; 7 bases map to TRBD1. Per germline, CDR1 SGHRS and CDR2 YFSETQ. The ends lost 3 bases at V and 8 bases at J; junction bases unmatched: 13. CDR3 length equals 16 residues.

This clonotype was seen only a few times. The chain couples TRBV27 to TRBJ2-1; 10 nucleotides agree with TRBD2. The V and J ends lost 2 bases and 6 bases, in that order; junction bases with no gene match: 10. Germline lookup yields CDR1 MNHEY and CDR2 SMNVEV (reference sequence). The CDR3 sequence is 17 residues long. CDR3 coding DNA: TGTGCCAGCAGTTTAGTGTCTCCTAGCGGGGGTTTCAATGAGCAGTTCTTC. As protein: CASSLVSPSGGFNEQFF.

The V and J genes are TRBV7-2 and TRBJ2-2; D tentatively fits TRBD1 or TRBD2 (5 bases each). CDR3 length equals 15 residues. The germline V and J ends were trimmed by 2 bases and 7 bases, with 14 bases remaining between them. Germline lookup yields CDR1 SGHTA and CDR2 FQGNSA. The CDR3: CASSLFGAQIGELFF. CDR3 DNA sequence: TGTGCCAGCAGCTTATTCGGGGCCCAAATCGGGGAGCTGTTTTTT. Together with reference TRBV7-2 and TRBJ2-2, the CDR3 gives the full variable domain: GAGVSQSPSNKVTEKGKDVELRCDPISGHTALYWYRQSLGQGLEFLIYFQGNSAPDKSGLPSDRFSAERTGGSVSTLTIQRTQQEDSAVYLCASSLFGAQIGELFFGEGSRLTVL.

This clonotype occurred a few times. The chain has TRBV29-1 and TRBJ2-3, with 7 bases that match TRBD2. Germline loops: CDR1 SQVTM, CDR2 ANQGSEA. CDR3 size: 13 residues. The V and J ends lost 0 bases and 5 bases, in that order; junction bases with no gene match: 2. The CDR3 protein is CSVEESGGDTQYF. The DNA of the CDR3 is TGCAGCGTTGAAGAGTCGGGGGGAGATACGCAGTATTTT.

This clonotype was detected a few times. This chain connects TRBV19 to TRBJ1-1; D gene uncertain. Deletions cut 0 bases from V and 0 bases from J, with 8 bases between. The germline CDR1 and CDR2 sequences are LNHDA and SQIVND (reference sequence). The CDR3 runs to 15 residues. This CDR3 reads CASSIEMGMNTEAFF. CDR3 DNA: TGTGCCAGTAGTATAGAGATGGGGATGAACACTGAAGCTTTCTTT.

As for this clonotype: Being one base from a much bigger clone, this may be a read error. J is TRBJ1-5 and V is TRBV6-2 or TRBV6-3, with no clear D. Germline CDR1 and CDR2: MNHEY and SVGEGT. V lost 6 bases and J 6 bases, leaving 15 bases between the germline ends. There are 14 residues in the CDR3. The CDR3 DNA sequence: TGTGCCAGCAGCCTAAACGGGAAGGGTCAGCCCCAGCATTTT. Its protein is CASSLNGKGQPQHF.

The CDR3 loop reads CASSPKDRWYTF. The CDR3, as DNA: TGTGCCAGCAGCCCAAAGGACAGATGGTACACCTTC. V gene TRBV7-9 combines with J gene TRBJ1-2; TRBD1 is a possible D gene (6 bases). The CDR3 has 12 amino acids. CDR1 and CDR2 (germline): SEHNR, FQNEAQ (reference sequence). The V gene lost 5 bases and the J gene lost 11 bases, with 15 bases spanning the gap.

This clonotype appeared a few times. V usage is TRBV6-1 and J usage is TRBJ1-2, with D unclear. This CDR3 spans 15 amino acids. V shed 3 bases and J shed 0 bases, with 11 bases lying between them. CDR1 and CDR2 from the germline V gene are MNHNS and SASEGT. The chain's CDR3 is CASSDEQTSNYGYTF. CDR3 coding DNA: TGTGCCAGCAGTGACGAACAGACCTCTAACTATGGCTACACCTTC.

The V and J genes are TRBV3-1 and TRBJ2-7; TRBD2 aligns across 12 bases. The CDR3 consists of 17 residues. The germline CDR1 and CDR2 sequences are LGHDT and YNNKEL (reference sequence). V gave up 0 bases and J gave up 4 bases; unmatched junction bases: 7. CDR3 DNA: TGTGCCAGCAGCCAAGACCCCGGACTAGCGGGGTCGTACGAGCAGTACTTC. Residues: CASSQDPGLAGSYEQYF.

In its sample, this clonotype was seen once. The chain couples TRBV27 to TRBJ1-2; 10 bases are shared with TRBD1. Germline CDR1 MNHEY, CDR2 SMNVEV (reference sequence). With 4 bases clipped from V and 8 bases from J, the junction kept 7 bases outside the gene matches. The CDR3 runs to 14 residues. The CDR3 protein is CASSSLDRGAGYTF. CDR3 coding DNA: TGTGCCAGCAGTTCCTTGGACAGGGGGGCCGGCTACACCTTC.

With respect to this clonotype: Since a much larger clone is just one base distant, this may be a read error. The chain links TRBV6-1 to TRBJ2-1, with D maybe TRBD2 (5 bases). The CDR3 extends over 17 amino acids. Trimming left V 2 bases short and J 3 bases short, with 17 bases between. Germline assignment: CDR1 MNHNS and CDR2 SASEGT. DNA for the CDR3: TGTGCCAGCAGTGAATGGATCGGGGTTCCCAGCTACAATGAGCAGTTCTTC. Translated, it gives CASSEWIGVPSYNEQFF.

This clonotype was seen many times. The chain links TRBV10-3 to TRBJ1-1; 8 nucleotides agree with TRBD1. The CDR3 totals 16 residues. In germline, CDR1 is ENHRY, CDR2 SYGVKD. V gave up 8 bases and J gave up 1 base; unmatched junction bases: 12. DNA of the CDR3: TGTGCCATCCGAGGCCAGGGGGCCGGAAAGAACACTGAAGCTTTCTTT. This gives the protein CAIRGQGAGKNTEAFF.

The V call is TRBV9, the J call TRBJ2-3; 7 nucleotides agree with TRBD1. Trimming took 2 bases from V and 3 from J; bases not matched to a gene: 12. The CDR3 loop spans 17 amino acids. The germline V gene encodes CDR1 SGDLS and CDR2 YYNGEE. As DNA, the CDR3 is TGTGCCAGCAGCGTCTTCACAGGGGAATTAGGAACAGATACGCAGTATTTT. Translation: CASSVFTGELGTDTQYF.

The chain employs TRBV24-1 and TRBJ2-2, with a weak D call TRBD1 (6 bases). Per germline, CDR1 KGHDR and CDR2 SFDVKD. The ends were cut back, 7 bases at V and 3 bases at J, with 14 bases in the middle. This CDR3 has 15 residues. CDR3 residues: CATSFSGVDTGELFF. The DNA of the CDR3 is TGTGCCACCAGCTTTTCAGGGGTTGACACCGGGGAGCTGTTTTTT.

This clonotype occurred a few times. The chain's CDR3 is CASSQGRVSASGYTF. CDR3 coding DNA: TGTGCCAGCAGCCAAGGAAGGGTGTCAGCGTCGGGCTACACCTTC. The chain employs TRBV3-1 and TRBJ1-2; D is ambiguous. The CDR3 covers 15 residues. Germline values: CDR1 LGHDT, CDR2 YNNKEL (reference sequence). The germline V and J ends were trimmed by 1 base and 8 bases, with 17 bases remaining between them. Full variable domain (remainder filled in from reference TRBV3-1 and TRBJ1-2): DTAVSQTPKYLVTQMGNDKSIKCEQNLGHDTMYWYKQDSKKFLKIMFSYNNKELIINETVPNRFSPKSPDKAHLNLHINSLELGDSAVYFCASSQGRVSASGYTFGSGTRLTVV.

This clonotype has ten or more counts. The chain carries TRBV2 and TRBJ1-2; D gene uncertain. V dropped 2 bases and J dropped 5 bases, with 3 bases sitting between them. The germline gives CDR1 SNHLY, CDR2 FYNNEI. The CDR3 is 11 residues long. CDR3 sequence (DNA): TGTGCCAGCAGTGAAAGTTATGGCTACACCTTC. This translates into CASSESYGYTF.

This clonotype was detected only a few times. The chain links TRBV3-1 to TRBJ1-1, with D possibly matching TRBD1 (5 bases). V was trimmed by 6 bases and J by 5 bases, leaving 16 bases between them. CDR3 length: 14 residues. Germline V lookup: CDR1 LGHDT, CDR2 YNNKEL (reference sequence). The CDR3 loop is CASRRANRKTEAFF. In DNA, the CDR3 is TGTGCCAGCAGACGGGCAAACAGGAAAACTGAAGCTTTCTTT. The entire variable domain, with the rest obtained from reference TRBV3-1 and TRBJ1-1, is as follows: DTAVSQTPKYLVTQMGNDKSIKCEQNLGHDTMYWYKQDSKKFLKIMFSYNNKELIINETVPNRFSPKSPDKAHLNLHINSLELGDSAVYFCASRRANRKTEAFFGQGTRLTVV.

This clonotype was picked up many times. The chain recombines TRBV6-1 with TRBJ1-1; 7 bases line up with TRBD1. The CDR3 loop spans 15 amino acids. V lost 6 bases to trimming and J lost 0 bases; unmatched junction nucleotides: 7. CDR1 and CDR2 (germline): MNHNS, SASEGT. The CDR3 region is CASREQGLMNTEAFF. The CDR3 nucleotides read TGTGCCAGCAGGGAACAGGGGCTCATGAACACTGAAGCTTTCTTT.

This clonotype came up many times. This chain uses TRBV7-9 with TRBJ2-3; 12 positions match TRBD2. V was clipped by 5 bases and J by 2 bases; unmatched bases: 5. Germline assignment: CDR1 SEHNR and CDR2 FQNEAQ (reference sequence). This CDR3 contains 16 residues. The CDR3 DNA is TGTGCCAGCAGCGCAACTAGCGGGGGGACCACAGATACGCAGTATTTT. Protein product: CASSATSGGTTDTQYF.

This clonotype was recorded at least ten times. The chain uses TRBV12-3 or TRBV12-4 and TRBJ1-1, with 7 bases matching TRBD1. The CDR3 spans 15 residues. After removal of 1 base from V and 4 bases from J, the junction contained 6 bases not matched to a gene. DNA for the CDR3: TGTGCCAGCAGTTTAGAGGCAGGGGGGACCACTGAAGCTTTCTTT. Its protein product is CASSLEAGGTTEAFF.

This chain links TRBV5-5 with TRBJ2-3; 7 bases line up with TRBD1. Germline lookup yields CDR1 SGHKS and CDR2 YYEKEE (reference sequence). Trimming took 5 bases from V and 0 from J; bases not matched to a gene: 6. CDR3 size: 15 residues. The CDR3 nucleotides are TGTGCCAGCAGTTGGTGGGACAGTAGCACAGATACGCAGTATTTT. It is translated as CASSWWDSSTDTQYF.

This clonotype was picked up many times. CDR3 amino acids: CASSPPPKSGHTEAFF. As DNA, the CDR3 is TGTGCCAGCTCACCGCCTCCCAAATCAGGGCACACTGAAGCTTTCTTT. The chain combines TRBV18 with TRBJ1-1, with D tentatively TRBD1 (5 bases). The CDR3 runs 16 residues. Germline assignment: CDR1 KGHSH and CDR2 LQKENI. The V and J ends lost 3 bases and 3 bases respectively, with 17 bases between them.

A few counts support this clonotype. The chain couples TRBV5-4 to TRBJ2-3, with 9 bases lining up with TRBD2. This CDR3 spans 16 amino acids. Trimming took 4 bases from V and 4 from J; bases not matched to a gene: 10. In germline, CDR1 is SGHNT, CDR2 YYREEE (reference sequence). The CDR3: CASSPGGAGGPDTQYF. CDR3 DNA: TGTGCCAGCAGCCCGGGCGGGGCGGGGGGGCCAGATACGCAGTATTTT.